This TCR beta chain was sequenced for a study of blood T cell repertoires in COVID-19. At the level of the study: The cDNA or gDNA used as material had been derived from T cells, B-cell-depleted T cells, or PBMCs.

Here immunoSEQ multiplex PCR was the method, and the copy in TCRdb shows in-frame clones only, minus some. The repertoire has 500,000 or so clones, 87% of them found once; the top ten carry approximately 0.7%. Germline V lookup: CDR1 LGHNA, CDR2 YNFKEQ. V gave up 0 bases and J gave up 0 bases, with 9 bases separating them. This CDR3 is 16 amino acids long. Those enrolled, adults aged roughly 18 to 90 years, came from 25 or so US areas. Specimen: PBMCs or T cells enriched from blood (not recorded which). The chain is built from TRBV4-2 and TRBJ2-1; D is undetermined. The receptor comes from a woman aged 18-29 years who had recovered from COVID-19. CDR3 sequence reads: CASSQDGGSSYNEQFF. The DNA of the CDR3 is TGTGCCAGCAGCCAAGATGGCGGTAGCTCCTACAATGAGCAGTTCTTC.